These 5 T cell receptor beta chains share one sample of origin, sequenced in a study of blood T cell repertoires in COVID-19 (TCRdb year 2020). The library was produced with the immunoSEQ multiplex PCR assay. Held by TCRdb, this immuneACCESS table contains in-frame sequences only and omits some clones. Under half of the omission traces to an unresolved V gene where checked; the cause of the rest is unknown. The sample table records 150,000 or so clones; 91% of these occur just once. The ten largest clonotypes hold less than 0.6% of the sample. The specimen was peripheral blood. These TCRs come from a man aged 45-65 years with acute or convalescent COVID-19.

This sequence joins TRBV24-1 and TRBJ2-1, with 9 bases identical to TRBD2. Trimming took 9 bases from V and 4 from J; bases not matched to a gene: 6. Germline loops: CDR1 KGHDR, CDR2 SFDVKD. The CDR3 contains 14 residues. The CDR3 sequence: CATASGVWYNEQFF. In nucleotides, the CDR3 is TGTGCCACCGCTAGCGGGGTATGGTACAATGAGCAGTTCTTC.

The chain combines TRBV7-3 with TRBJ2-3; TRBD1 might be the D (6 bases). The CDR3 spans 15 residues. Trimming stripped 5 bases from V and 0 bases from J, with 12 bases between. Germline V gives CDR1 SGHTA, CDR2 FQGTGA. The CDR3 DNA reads TGTGCCAGCAGCCTCGGACAGATTAGCACAGATACGCAGTATTTT. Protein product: CASSLGQISTDTQYF.

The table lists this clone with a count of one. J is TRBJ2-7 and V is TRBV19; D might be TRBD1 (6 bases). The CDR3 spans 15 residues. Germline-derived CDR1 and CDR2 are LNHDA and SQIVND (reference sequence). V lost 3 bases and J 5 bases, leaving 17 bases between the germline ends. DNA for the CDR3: TGTGCCAGTAGTATTTGGTCAGGGGTTAAACACGAGCAGTACTTC. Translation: CASSIWSGVKHEQYF.

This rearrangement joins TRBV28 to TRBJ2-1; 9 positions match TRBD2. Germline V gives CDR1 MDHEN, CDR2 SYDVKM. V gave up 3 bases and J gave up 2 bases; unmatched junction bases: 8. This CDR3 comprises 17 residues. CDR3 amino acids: CASSFLGLAPTYNEQFF. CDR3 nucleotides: TGTGCCAGCAGTTTTCTTGGACTAGCGCCAACCTACAATGAGCAGTTCTTC.

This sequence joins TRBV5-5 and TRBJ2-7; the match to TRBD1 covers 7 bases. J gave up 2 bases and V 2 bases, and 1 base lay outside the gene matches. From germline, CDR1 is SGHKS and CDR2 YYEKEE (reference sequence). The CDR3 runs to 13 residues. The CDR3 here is CASSLGGPYEQYV. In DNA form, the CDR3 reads TGTGCCAGCAGCTTAGGGGGCCCCTACGAGCAGTACGTC.